A selection of T cell receptor beta chains follows, all from one sample in a study of blood T cell repertoires in COVID-19. Repertoires were generated with immunoSEQ multiplex PCR, while TCRdb's copy carries only in-frame clones and drops some. In the table there are roughly 72,000 clones, just over 85% of which are singletons. Sequenced material: peripheral blood. These receptors were taken from a human donor in a cohort sampled during active COVID-19. CDR3s include the opening cysteine and the closing phenylalanine or tryptophan. D genes are given only for firm matches. Only part of the rows carry a size: once, few, many, or a class if the clone is expanded.

CDR3nt,CDR3aa,d_gene,v_gene,abundance,j_gene
TGCAGCGTCGACTGGACAGGGGCTGGCTACACCTTC,CSVDWTGAGYTF,TRBD1,TRBV29-1,.,TRBJ1-2
TGTGCCAGCCGAGGCTCACTCGGGAGAGGGTCCTACGAGCAGTACTTC,CASRGSLGRGSYEQYF,.,TRBV28,.,TRBJ2-7
TGTGCCAGCAGTTTGCGAAGGAACACTGAAGCTTTCTTT,CASSLRRNTEAFF,.,TRBV27,few,TRBJ1-1
TGCGCCAGCAGCTACGCAAAACAGGGTACTGAAGCTTTCTTT,CASSYAKQGTEAFF,.,TRBV5-1,.,TRBJ1-1
TGTGCCAGCAGCTTAGGGCAGGGGATGGATGGCTACACCTTC,CASSLGQGMDGYTF,.,TRBV5-6,.,TRBJ1-2
TGTGCCAGCAGCGAACGGTTAGCGGGAAACACCGGGGAGCTGTTTTTT,CASSERLAGNTGELFF,TRBD2,TRBV7-6,once,TRBJ2-2
TGTGCCAGCAATATCGGGCCGAGGGTGGGGGAGCAGTACTTC,CASNIGPRVGEQYF,.,TRBV28,.,TRBJ2-7
TGTGCCAACAAGGAGGGACTAGCCAATGAGCAGTTCTTC,CANKEGLANEQFF,TRBD2,TRBV2,.,TRBJ2-1
TGTGCCAGCAGCTTACTGGGAGGCGCCTACAATGAGCAGTTCTTC,CASSLLGGAYNEQFF,.,TRBV7-6,.,TRBJ2-1
TGTGCCAGCAGTCTACAGGGCCACACTGAAGCTTTCTTT,CASSLQGHTEAFF,.,TRBV6-6,.,TRBJ1-1
TGTGCCAGCAGCGAACGGACTAGCGGAGGGAATGAGCAGTTCTTC,CASSERTSGGNEQFF,TRBD2,TRBV14,.,TRBJ2-1
TGTGCCAGCAGTTCGACTAGCGGGGATTGGGAGACCCAGTACTTC,CASSSTSGDWETQYF,TRBD2,TRBV6-5,.,TRBJ2-5